The rows below give T cell receptor beta chains drawn from one sample of a study of control samples from healthy donors and cancer patients. Profiling relied on immunoSEQ multiplex PCR, and the TCRdb table lists in-frame clones only, not all of them. The sample includes approximately 230,000 clones, approximately 80% seen only once; the top ten take about 14%. Material for sequencing was PBMCs. Every receptor here comes from a woman aged 60-70 years with lung cancer. The conserved cysteine and the conserved F or W are not part of the CDR3 here. The D gene is left open where the match is weak.

J gene,V gene,CDR3 length,D gene,CDR3 protein
TRBJ1-5,TRBV24-1,12,NA,ATSDLRFPSPQH
TRBJ2-5,TRBV5-5,12,NA,ASSFLGGKETQY
TRBJ2-2,TRBV5-6,13,TRBD1,ASRRDRGRTGELF
TRBJ1-6,TRBV11-2,13,TRBD1,ASSSQGARNSPLH
TRBJ2-1,TRBV28,10,TRBD2,ASLGGKDKQF
TRBJ1-3,TRBV6-5,12,NA,ASSLEDSGNTIY
TRBJ2-5,TRBV7-2,12,NA,ASSLEGGQKTQY
TRBJ2-2,TRBV19,12,NA,ASRRVGDTGELF
TRBJ2-2,TRBV19,10,NA,ASNRYTGELF
TRBJ1-5,TRBV18,14,NA,ASSPRGGNSNQPQH
TRBJ2-1,TRBV5-4,12,NA,ASSPGGMYNEQF
TRBJ2-3,TRBV10-1,13,NA,ASSERGRATDTQY
TRBJ2-5,TRBV2,11,NA,ASSESHWETQY
TRBJ2-1,TRBV7-8,12,TRBD2,ASSLRREDNEQF
TRBJ1-1,TRBV6-2/TRBV6-3,11,NA,ASSYVPGYEAF
TRBJ2-5,TRBV10-3,13,TRBD2,AITPGGGARETQY
TRBJ2-7,TRBV18,14,NA,ASSPPVRAGRYEQY
TRBJ1-3,TRBV3-1/TRBV3-2,10,NA,ASSQRGNTIY
TRBJ1-6,TRBV18,14,NA,ASSPNSPFRNSPLH
TRBJ1-3,TRBV5-1,13,NA,ASSSEGSSGNTIY
TRBJ2-6,TRBV7-9,15,NA,ASSLGAGSSGANVLT
TRBJ1-5,TRBV7-8,12,TRBD1,ASSTGQGSQPQH
TRBJ2-1,TRBV6-1,13,TRBD2,ASSDGGAIYNEQF
TRBJ2-3,TRBV11-2,16,TRBD2,ASSFRGGEPLRTDTQY
TRBJ1-5,TRBV19,9,NA,ASSRGQPQH
TRBJ2-1,TRBV27,12,NA,ASQITNDYNEQF
TRBJ2-3,TRBV7-9,13,TRBD2,ASSLGLAGTDTQY
TRBJ2-1,TRBV19,13,NA,ASSLGVSSYNEQF
TRBJ2-7,TRBV28,11,NA,ASSLGAAREQY
TRBJ2-2,TRBV9,16,TRBD2,ASSVSLAGGPAPGELF
TRBJ1-5,TRBV7-9,12,NA,ASSPGQGNQPQH
TRBJ1-5,TRBV7-8,12,TRBD1,ASSSGGGNQPQH
TRBJ2-5,TRBV10-1,11,NA,ASSSTVQETQY
TRBJ2-7,TRBV10-3,14,TRBD1,AISGFRDRASYEQY
TRBJ2-5,TRBV11-2,13,NA,ASSLDRTGQETQY
TRBJ2-5,TRBV3-1/TRBV3-2,18,TRBD2,ASSQEWTRAGGSPPETQY
TRBJ1-2,TRBV6-5,12,NA,ASSYSDTRDGYT
TRBJ1-2,TRBV18,11,NA,ASSPWQNYGYT
TRBJ2-7,TRBV18,12,NA,ASSPQGLGYEQY
TRBJ1-1,TRBV5-8,11,TRBD1,ASKGQPNTEAF
TRBJ1-1,TRBV11-1,10,NA,ASSLVGNEAF
TRBJ1-6,TRBV4-1,15,TRBD1,ASSRGTESSYNSPLH
TRBJ1-1,TRBV5-1,11,NA,ASRVMDSPEAF
TRBJ2-3,TRBV20-1,15,TRBD2,SASLPGLAGGWDTQY
TRBJ2-7,TRBV28,12,NA,ASKLSGLTYEQY
TRBJ2-4,TRBV3-1/TRBV3-2,12,NA,ASSQDFATNIQY
TRBJ1-2,TRBV15,13,TRBD1,ATSLMTGGVYGYT
TRBJ1-5,TRBV4-1,14,TRBD1,ASSQPGQTVGQPQH
TRBJ1-2,TRBV3-1/TRBV3-2,13,TRBD1,ASSGRTGGATGYT
TRBJ1-5,TRBV6-5,13,NA,ASRPQAVSNQPQH
TRBJ2-3,TRBV2,12,TRBD2,ASRDPTSADTQY